The 30 T cell receptor beta chains below were found in one sample sequenced in a study of T-cell reconstitution after alpha-beta-depleted transplantation in children. Preparing the TCRbeta library involved the use of unique molecular identifiers. One entry per CDR3 protein, called by TCRdb with MiXCR from the PCR reads. The sample has about 980,000 distinct CDR3 sequences; around 30% are singletons. Specimen: PBMCs, mostly from graft donor cells, collected 360 days after TCRalphabeta/CD19-depleted stem cell transplant. These receptors all come from a boy younger than two who had a stem cell transplant for SCID, so the T cells may come from the graft donor.

This rearrangement joins TRBV4-1 to TRBJ1-3, with a possible D match to TRBD1 (6 bases). Germline V gene lookup returns CDR1 MGHRA and CDR2 YSYEKL. The germline V and J ends were trimmed by 0 bases and 1 base, with 10 bases remaining between them. The CDR3 runs to 16 residues. This CDR3 is CASSQEGTGSGNTIYF. Written as DNA, the CDR3 is TGCGCCAGCAGCCAAGAAGGAACAGGGTCTGGAAACACCATATATTTT.

The J gene is TRBJ2-7, the V gene TRBV20-1, with 9 positions matching TRBD1. CDR1 and CDR2 from the germline V gene are DFQATT and SNEGSKA (reference sequence). CDR3 length equals 13 residues. DNA for the CDR3: TGCAGCCCGCGGGACAGGGTGTCCTACGAGCAGTACTTC. This sequence encodes CSPRDRVSYEQYF.

This clonotype was counted only a few times. The rearrangement joins TRBV24-1 to TRBJ1-5; 8 positions agree with TRBD1. CDR1 KGHDR and CDR2 SFDVKD come from the germline V gene. The CDR3 loop spans 14 amino acids. Trimming took 12 bases from V and 4 from J; bases not matched to a gene: 10. CDR3 sequence reads: CAAQDRARNQPQHF. The CDR3 DNA sequence: TGTGCCGCACAGGACAGGGCCAGGAATCAGCCCCAGCATTTT.

This clonotype turned up a few times. The rearrangement uses TRBV2 and TRBJ2-5, with no clear D. This CDR3 has 12 amino acids. Germline V lookup: CDR1 SNHLY, CDR2 FYNNEI. V was clipped by 3 bases and J by 4 bases, with 6 bases between them. The CDR3 sequence is CASSERGETQYF. The CDR3, as DNA: TGTGCCAGCAGTGAGAGAGGAGAGACCCAGTACTTC.

The chain carries TRBV7-2 and TRBJ2-1, with a possible D match to TRBD1 (6 bases). The germline gives CDR1 SGHTA, CDR2 FQGNSA. Trimming left V 0 bases short and J 0 bases short, with 12 bases between. This CDR3 region has 17 residues. CDR3 DNA sequence: TGTGCCAGCAGCTTAGCTGGAGCACAGGGCTCCTACAATGAGCAGTTCTTC. Translating it yields CASSLAGAQGSYNEQFF.

This clonotype has more than one count but fewer than ten. This chain joins TRBV6-1 and TRBJ2-3; D perhaps matches TRBD1 (5 bases). Trimming shortened V by 8 bases and J by 1 base, and 13 bases separated the two germline ends. CDR3 length equals 14 residues. Germline CDR1 and CDR2: MNHNS and SASEGT. The CDR3 bases are TGTGCCAGCCACGAGGAAGGGGGCACAGATACGCAGTATTTT. Translated: CASHEEGGTDTQYF.

This clonotype appeared a few times. V usage is TRBV11-2 and J usage is TRBJ2-2; possibly TRBD2 for D (5 bases). CDR1 and CDR2 from the germline V gene are SGHAT and FQNNGV. V gave up 4 bases and J gave up 6 bases, with 12 bases separating them. The CDR3 length is 14 residues. The CDR3 coding sequence is TGTGCCAGCAGCTACGGACTGACTCCCGGGGAGCTGTTTTTT. This codes for CASSYGLTPGELFF.

The chain has TRBV5-1 and TRBJ1-2; TRBD1 aligns across 11 bases. Trimming at V came to 4 bases and at J to 5 bases, leaving 16 bases not matched to a gene. From germline, CDR1 is SGHRS and CDR2 YFSETQ. This CDR3 has 18 amino acids. The CDR3 sequence: CASSPRTGGGPTAYGYTF. In DNA, the CDR3 is TGCGCCAGCAGCCCAAGGACAGGGGGCGGACCGACCGCTTATGGCTACACCTTC.

This clonotype was seen many times. This rearrangement joins TRBV15 to TRBJ2-7; the D gene is possibly TRBD1 (5 bases). CDR1 is LNHNV and CDR2 is YYDKDF in the germline V gene (reference sequence). The length of the CDR3 is 19 residues. Trimming stripped 0 bases from V and 0 bases from J, with 21 bases between. The CDR3 reads CATSRDGLSQQGGSYEQYF. CDR3 nucleotide sequence: TGTGCCACCAGCAGAGATGGGCTGAGCCAGCAGGGCGGCTCCTACGAGCAGTACTTC.

This clonotype has a single count. J is TRBJ1-2 and V is TRBV20-1; 8 bases fit TRBD1. This CDR3 spans 13 amino acids. V lost 4 bases, J lost 2 bases, and 3 bases stayed unmatched. Germline CDR1 reads DFQATT; CDR2 reads SNEGSKA (reference sequence). The CDR3 DNA sequence: TGCAGTGCTACAGGGGGCTGGAACTATGGCTACACCTTC. This encodes CSATGGWNYGYTF.

This clonotype appeared a single time. The chain is built from TRBV2 and TRBJ1-2; TRBD1 matches 8 bases. The CDR3 length is 17 residues. CDR1 is SNHLY, CDR2 FYNNEI, per germline. Germline trimming cut 6 bases from V and 0 bases from J; bases unmatched to any gene: 12. CDR3 nucleotide sequence: TGTGCCAGCAGCCCCGGACAGGGTTCCCCCTCTAACTATGGCTACACCTTC. This gives the protein CASSPGQGSPSNYGYTF.

The chain employs TRBV10-3 and TRBJ1-6; 10 nucleotides line up with TRBD1. CDR1 is ENHRY and CDR2 is SYGVKD in the germline V gene. The CDR3 consists of 13 residues. The J segment lost 9 bases and the V segment lost 7 bases, leaving 3 bases of the junction unmatched. The CDR3 sequence is CAIKGQGSSPLHF. The CDR3 region has the DNA TGTGCCATCAAGGGACAGGGGAGTTCACCCCTCCACTTT.

This clonotype occurred a few times. This sequence joins TRBV4-1 and TRBJ2-1; TRBD1 is a possible D gene (8 bases). Trimming left V 8 bases short and J 8 bases short, with 28 bases between. The CDR3 is 17 residues long. Germline CDR1 MGHRA, CDR2 YSYEKL. The DNA for the CDR3 is TGCGCCAGCCGCCCGCAGGGGGCGACTAGCCGGGGGGATGAGCAGTTCTTC. Amino acid sequence: CASRPQGATSRGDEQFF.

V and J are TRBV2 and TRBJ1-1; 7 nucleotides match TRBD1. With V trimmed by 6 bases and J by 1 base, 5 bases remained unmatched. Germline CDR1 and CDR2: SNHLY and FYNNEI. The CDR3 is 14 amino acids. CDR3 DNA: TGTGCCAGCAGCGGCAGGGGGGAGAACACTGAAGCTTTCTTT. Translation: CASSGRGENTEAFF.

This chain connects TRBV5-1 to TRBJ2-7, with 7 nucleotides matching TRBD1. This CDR3 is 19 amino acids long. Trimming at V came to 1 base and at J to 2 bases, leaving 18 bases not matched to a gene. CDR1 SGHRS and CDR2 YFSETQ come from the germline V gene. CDR3 loop: CASSLWSRGPGAGTYEQYF. In DNA, the CDR3 is TGCGCCAGCAGCTTGTGGAGTAGGGGGCCAGGGGCTGGCACCTACGAGCAGTACTTC.

This clonotype was picked up a small number of times. The chain recombines TRBV12-3 or TRBV12-4 with TRBJ2-1, with D perhaps matching TRBD2 (6 bases). This CDR3 comprises 12 residues. Between the trimmed V and J ends, which lost 8 bases and 8 bases, there was a span of 13 bases. The CDR3 spells CASFLAPHEQFF. The CDR3 DNA reads TGTGCCAGCTTCCTAGCGCCCCATGAGCAGTTCTTC.

The CDR3 is CASSVLGQGPNEQFF. The CDR3 DNA reads as TGTGCCAGCAGCGTATTGGGACAGGGGCCCAATGAGCAGTTCTTC. The chain combines TRBV9 with TRBJ2-1; 10 bases match TRBD1. J was trimmed by 6 bases and V by 1 base; bases with no gene match: 4. The CDR3 is 15 residues long. Germline CDR1 reads SGDLS; CDR2 reads YYNGEE.

This sequence joins TRBV20-1 and TRBJ2-2; 7 positions match TRBD2. V gave up 6 bases and J gave up 0 bases; unmatched junction bases: 7. In germline, CDR1 is DFQATT, CDR2 SNEGSKA (reference sequence). This CDR3 comprises 15 residues. CDR3 amino acids: CSAPRAGANTGELFF. For the CDR3, the DNA is TGCAGTGCCCCAAGGGCGGGGGCGAACACCGGGGAGCTGTTTTTT.

This clonotype was seen once. The rearrangement joins TRBV12-3 or TRBV12-4 to TRBJ2-5, with 11 bases lining up with TRBD2. The CDR3 consists of 17 residues. Trimming took 5 bases from V and 2 from J; bases not matched to a gene: 10. CDR3 in DNA: TGTGCCAGCAGTATTACCCGACTAGCGGGGAGACAAGAGACCCAGTACTTC. Translated: CASSITRLAGRQETQYF.

The rearrangement links TRBV12-3 or TRBV12-4 to TRBJ1-5; tentatively, D is TRBD1 (5 bases). The CDR3 has 15 residues. V was shortened by 7 bases and J by 4 bases, with 17 bases between the two germline ends. CDR3 nucleotide sequence: TGTGCCAGCACCGAATCGGGGGTCGGAAATCAGCCCCAGCATTTT. Its translation: CASTESGVGNQPQHF.

The CDR3 reads CASSAHSGTGGGNEQFF. CDR3 DNA sequence: TGTGCCAGCAGTGCGCATTCCGGGACAGGGGGGGGCAATGAGCAGTTCTTC. This chain uses TRBV6-1 with TRBJ2-1; 11 bases line up with TRBD1. The V gene end was trimmed by 4 bases and the J gene end by 6 bases; junction bases not matched to a gene: 11. CDR3 length: 17 residues. Germline V gene data show CDR1 as MNHNS and CDR2 as SASEGT.

The DNA of the CDR3 is TGTGCCAGCAGCCGACTGGGGACAGGCTTCACCTACGAGCAGTACTTC. This translates into CASSRLGTGFTYEQYF. V and J are TRBV7-2 and TRBJ2-7, with 8 bases identical to TRBD1. CDR1 SGHTA and CDR2 FQGNSA come from the germline V gene. CDR3 length: 16 amino acids. Trimming cost V 5 bases and J 2 bases; bases outside gene matches: 11.

The rearrangement joins TRBV7-3 to TRBJ2-5; no reliable D call. Trimming left V 5 bases short and J 1 base short, with 11 bases between. This CDR3 is built from 14 residues. Germline V gives CDR1 SGHTA, CDR2 FQGTGA. The CDR3 spells CASSPHGPQETQYF. CDR3 coding DNA: TGTGCCAGCAGCCCCCACGGTCCCCAAGAGACCCAGTACTTC.

The V call is TRBV7-8, the J call TRBJ2-7; possibly TRBD1 for D (6 bases). Germline CDR1 is SGHVS and CDR2 is FQNEAQ. Trimming removed 5 bases from V and 1 base from J, with 12 bases in between. The CDR3 extends over 14 amino acids. CDR3 nucleotide sequence: TGTGCCAGCAGCCCCGTCAGGGGATCCTACGAGCAGTACTTC. Protein product: CASSPVRGSYEQYF.

V and J are TRBV7-9 and TRBJ1-4; D is uncertain. Deletions cut 5 bases from V and 4 bases from J, with 8 bases between. CDR1 SEHNR and CDR2 FQNEAQ come from the germline V gene (reference sequence). The CDR3 consists of 13 residues. The CDR3 loop is CASSPDHNEKLFF. CDR3 coding DNA: TGTGCCAGCAGCCCAGACCATAATGAAAAACTGTTTTTT.

This chain uses TRBV12-3 or TRBV12-4 with TRBJ2-1; perhaps TRBD2 as D (5 bases). This CDR3 is 12 amino acids long. V was pared by 6 bases and J by 7 bases, with 10 bases between. The CDR3 sequence: CASRGSGNEQFF. Written as DNA, the CDR3 is TGTGCCAGCAGGGGATCGGGGAATGAGCAGTTCTTC.

This rearrangement joins TRBV4-2 to TRBJ1-5, with a tentative D call TRBD1 (5 bases). The CDR3 has 16 residues. The germline V gene has CDR1 LGHNA and CDR2 YNFKEQ. Trimming removed 3 bases from V and 3 bases from J, with 15 bases in between. Here the CDR3 DNA reads TGTGCCAGCAGCCAGGGGCGCCGGGGAGACAATCAGCCCCAGCATTTT. This codes for CASSQGRRGDNQPQHF.

This clonotype appeared a few times. The chain links TRBV4-3 to TRBJ2-3; TRBD2 matches 9 bases. Germline assignment: CDR1 LGHNA and CDR2 YSLEER. Trimming took 0 bases from V and 0 from J; bases not matched to a gene: 7. The CDR3 has 18 residues. CDR3 in amino acids: CASSQDISGGSSTDTQYF. CDR3 coding DNA: TGCGCCAGCAGCCAAGATATTAGCGGGGGCTCCAGCACAGATACGCAGTATTTT.

The genes are TRBV28 and TRBJ2-7; the D gene is possibly TRBD1 (5 bases). Germline V CDR1 and CDR2: MDHEN, SYDVKM. CDR3 length equals 14 residues. V was shortened by 3 bases and J by 3 bases, with 12 bases between the two germline ends. The CDR3 DNA sequence: TGTGCCAGCAGTTTTTGGCAGGGTAACTACGAGCAGTACTTC. This translates into CASSFWQGNYEQYF.

The chain couples TRBV7-2 to TRBJ2-7; D tentatively fits TRBD1 or TRBD2 (6 bases each). Germline V gene data show CDR1 as SGHTA and CDR2 as FQGNSA. Trimming pared 1 base from V and 5 bases from J, leaving 18 bases between. The CDR3 covers 16 residues. CDR3 DNA sequence: TGTGCCAGCAGCTTAGAAGGCCCGGGGGCAGTAGACGAGCAGTACTTC. Protein sequence: CASSLEGPGAVDEQYF. The whole variable domain, remainder taken from reference TRBV7-2 and TRBJ2-7, is GAGVSQSPSNKVTEKGKDVELRCDPISGHTALYWYRQSLGQGLEFLIYFQGNSAPDKSGLPSDRFSAERTGGSVSTLTIQRTQQEDSAVYLCASSLEGPGAVDEQYFGPGTRLTVT.